What follows are 13 T cell receptor beta chains derived from one specimen sequenced in a study of blood T cell repertoires in COVID-19. This table comes from immunoSEQ multiplex PCR, and its TCRdb copy is limited to in-frame clones, with some not included. The table lists 470,000 or so clones, approximately 85% of them singletons. Specimen: peripheral blood. All receptors derive from a human donor in a cohort sampled during active COVID-19.

The chain joins TRBV7-2 to TRBJ2-3; 8 bases are a match to TRBD2. With V trimmed by 7 bases and J by 4 bases, 10 bases remained unmatched. Looked up from germline, CDR1 is SGHTA and CDR2 is FQGNSA. This CDR3 comprises 15 residues. Here the CDR3 DNA reads TGTGCCAGCATCCACGCTAGCGGGCGGGCAGATACGCAGTATTTT. Protein: CASIHASGRADTQYF.

The J gene is TRBJ2-2, the V gene TRBV3-1 (or the pseudogene TRBV3-2); 7 nucleotides agree with TRBD2. CDR1 and CDR2 from the germline V gene are LGHDT and YNNKEL (reference sequence). The J segment lost 5 bases and the V segment lost 2 bases, leaving 8 bases of the junction unmatched. The CDR3 loop spans 16 amino acids. The DNA of the CDR3 is TGTGCCAGCAGCCAATTGGGGGAGGGCCGAACCGGGGAGCTGTTTTTT. Residues: CASSQLGEGRTGELFF.

Points on this clone: This sample includes further DNA sequences coding for the same CDR3. Here the CDR3 reads CASSEDRGGWNEQFF. CDR3 nucleotide sequence: TGTGCCAGCAGTGAGGACAGGGGAGGTTGGAATGAGCAGTTCTTC. This sequence joins TRBV6-1 and TRBJ2-1; 9 bases agree with TRBD1. With V trimmed by 3 bases and J by 7 bases, 7 bases remained unmatched. The CDR3 consists of 15 residues. From germline, CDR1 is MNHNS and CDR2 SASEGT.

The V gene is TRBV7-9, the J gene TRBJ2-3, with TRBD2 matching 7 bases. This CDR3 comprises 16 residues. Looked up from germline, CDR1 is SEHNR and CDR2 is FQNEAQ (reference sequence). Germline trimming cut 5 bases from V and 2 bases from J; bases unmatched to any gene: 10. This CDR3 reads CASSEPAGIYTDTQYF. The CDR3, as DNA: TGTGCCAGCAGCGAACCAGCGGGGATTTACACAGATACGCAGTATTTT.

The chain joins TRBV19 to TRBJ2-4, with TRBD1 matching 8 bases. Germline CDR1 and CDR2: LNHDA and SQIVND (reference sequence). After removal of 6 bases from V and 7 bases from J, the junction contained 5 bases not matched to a gene. This CDR3 is 13 amino acids long. CDR3: CASSLTGVNIQYF. CDR3 sequence (DNA): TGTGCCAGTAGCCTGACAGGGGTGAACATTCAGTACTTC.

The chain links TRBV11-3 to TRBJ2-6, with D maybe TRBD1 (6 bases). V was shortened by 0 bases and J by 0 bases, with 18 bases between the two germline ends. Germline V gene data show CDR1 as SGHNT and CDR2 as YENEEA. This CDR3 contains 20 residues. CDR3 loop: CASSLDINGTGPSGANVLTF. The CDR3 coding sequence is TGTGCCAGCAGCTTAGATATTAACGGCACAGGGCCCTCTGGGGCCAACGTCCTGACTTTC.

This chain uses TRBV5-1 with TRBJ2-5; D uncertain. Trimming pared 0 bases from V and 1 base from J, leaving 7 bases between. This CDR3 has 14 residues. Germline CDR1 reads SGHRS; CDR2 reads YFSETQ. CDR3 region: CASSLETVQETQYF. The CDR3 DNA is TGCGCCAGCAGCTTGGAAACGGTCCAAGAGACCCAGTACTTC. The whole variable domain, remainder taken from reference TRBV5-1 and TRBJ2-5, is KAGVTQTPRYLIKTRGQQVTLSCSPISGHRSVSWYQQTPGQGLQFLFEYFSETQRNKGNFPGRFSGRQFSNSRSEMNVSTLELGDSALYLCASSLETVQETQYFGPGTRLLVL.

This rearrangement joins TRBV4-2 to TRBJ2-1, with D possibly matching TRBD1 (5 bases). Germline V gene sequence: CDR1 LGHNA, CDR2 YNFKEQ. This CDR3 has 17 amino acids. V lost 1 base to trimming and J lost 0 bases, with 13 bases between them. Written as DNA, the CDR3 is TGTGCCAGCAGCCAAGTTGTAGACAGCTACTCCTACAATGAGCAGTTCTTC. This encodes CASSQVVDSYSYNEQFF.

This clone was recorded once. The chain employs TRBV7-8 and TRBJ1-2; D is unresolved. CDR3 size: 14 residues. V was trimmed by 1 base and J by 4 bases, leaving 10 bases between them. CDR1 is SGHVS and CDR2 is FQNEAQ in the germline V gene. The CDR3 nucleotides read TGTGCCAGCAGCTTAGAGGAGTCGAGCTATGGCTACACCTTC. Residues: CASSLEESSYGYTF.

This rearrangement joins TRBV29-1 to TRBJ2-5; 12 positions agree with TRBD2. This CDR3 region has 16 residues. CDR1 and CDR2 from the germline V gene are SQVTM and ANQGSEA. V gave up 1 base and J gave up 5 bases; unmatched junction bases: 8. In nucleotides, the CDR3 is TGCAGCGTTGAAGCCCGACTAGCGGGAGATCAGGAGACCCAGTACTTC. Its translation: CSVEARLAGDQETQYF.

This clone appeared a single time. This chain links TRBV30 with TRBJ1-1, with D possibly matching TRBD1 (5 bases). The CDR3 extends over 13 amino acids. Germline values: CDR1 GTSNPN, CDR2 SVGIG (reference sequence). V lost 7 bases to trimming and J lost 3 bases, with 15 bases between them. The CDR3 here is CAFTGTLHTEAFF. The CDR3 DNA reads TGTGCCTTCACCGGGACTTTACACACTGAAGCTTTCTTT.

This clone was observed a few times. V and J are TRBV6-6 and TRBJ1-5, with a tentative D call TRBD1 (6 bases). Trimming shortened V by 4 bases and J by 2 bases, and 9 bases separated the two germline ends. Germline V gives CDR1 MNHNY, CDR2 SVGAGI (reference sequence). This CDR3 contains 14 residues. The CDR3 region has the DNA TGTGCCAGCAGTTCACAGGGAGGCAATCAGCCCCAGCATTTT. Translating gives CASSSQGGNQPQHF.

The genes are TRBV2 and TRBJ2-2, with D maybe TRBD2 (5 bases). V lost 7 bases and J lost 5, with 14 bases in between. Germline-derived CDR1 and CDR2 are SNHLY and FYNNEI. The CDR3 consists of 14 residues. The CDR3 here is CASTLTKATGELFF. In DNA, the CDR3 is TGTGCCAGCACGCTGACTAAAGCAACCGGGGAGCTGTTTTTT.